This entry lists 17 T cell receptor beta chains sequenced from one sample in a study of T-cell memory formation after mild COVID-19. MiXCR, applied by TCRdb to the 5' RACE reads, yields one record per CDR3 protein. The sample yields about 140,000 distinct CDR3 sequences, about 14% seen once. The material sequenced was PBMCs or a T cell subset sorted from them (not recorded which). The source is an adult woman who had mild COVID-19 (a few samples of this study predate the infection). Cell type and time point are not known.

CDR3 bases: TGTGCCACCAGCAGAGATCGAGATACGCAGTATTTT. It encodes CATSRDRDTQYF. This chain uses TRBV15 with TRBJ2-3; no firm D call. The CDR3 has 12 amino acids. V shed 0 bases and J shed 5 bases, with 3 bases lying between them. CDR1 is LNHNV, CDR2 YYDKDF, per germline (reference sequence).

This clonotype has at least ten counts. In nucleotides, the CDR3 is TGTGCCAGCAGCTTGGATTTTTTGGGGGAGCTGTTTTTT. It is translated as CASSLDFLGELFF. This sequence joins TRBV7-3 and TRBJ2-2, with D uncertain. Germline V gene lookup returns CDR1 SGHTA and CDR2 FQGTGA. The CDR3 has 13 amino acids. The V and J ends lost 3 bases and 8 bases respectively, with 10 bases between them.

V usage is TRBV19 and J usage is TRBJ1-1; the D is unclear. Germline V gene lookup returns CDR1 LNHDA and CDR2 SQIVND (reference sequence). This CDR3 is built from 15 residues. The V end lost 3 bases, the J end lost 0 bases, and 11 bases lay between the germline ends. CDR3 residues: CASSIETDLNTEAFF. CDR3 coding DNA: TGTGCCAGTAGTATCGAGACCGATTTGAACACTGAAGCTTTCTTT.

This clonotype was seen only a few times. This chain connects TRBV20-1 to TRBJ1-5; 7 positions agree with TRBD1. CDR3 length: 13 amino acids. Trimming removed 6 bases from V and 3 bases from J; junction bases left unmatched: 5. Germline V gene data show CDR1 as DFQATT and CDR2 as SNEGSKA (reference sequence). CDR3 nucleotide sequence: TGCAGTGCCACCGGGACAGACAATCAGCCCCAGCATTTT. It yields the protein CSATGTDNQPQHF.

V is TRBV7-2 and J is TRBJ2-7, with D maybe TRBD1 (6 bases). The CDR3 is made up of 14 amino acids. V dropped 4 bases and J dropped 2 bases, with 12 bases sitting between them. The V gene's germline CDR1 is SGHTA and CDR2 FQGNSA. DNA for the CDR3: TGTGCCAGCAGCTCCACAGGGAACGCCTACGAGCAGTACTTC. Translation: CASSSTGNAYEQYF.

The CDR3 coding sequence is TGTGCCAGCAGCTTGGAACGACAGGCGGGGCAGCCCCAGCATTTT. Protein sequence: CASSLERQAGQPQHF. J is TRBJ1-5 and V is TRBV5-5, with D maybe TRBD1 (6 bases). Germline-derived CDR1 and CDR2 are SGHKS and YYEKEE (reference sequence). This CDR3 region has 15 residues. V was cut by 0 bases and J by 7 bases, with 14 bases left in between.

This clonotype appeared a few times. DNA for the CDR3: TGCGCCAGCAGCCACGCGGGCAATCAGCCCCAGCATTTT. Residues: CASSHAGNQPQHF. V is TRBV4-1 and J is TRBJ1-5; D is ambiguous. CDR1 MGHRA and CDR2 YSYEKL come from the germline V gene. Trimming took off 3 bases at V and 2 bases at J, with 5 bases between the two ends. The CDR3 runs 13 residues.

This clonotype was seen only a few times. J is TRBJ2-7 and V is TRBV7-9, with 7 bases lining up with TRBD2. Trimming at V came to 4 bases and at J to 3 bases, leaving 9 bases not matched to a gene. Germline CDR1 and CDR2: SEHNR and FQNEAQ (reference sequence). The CDR3 sequence is 15 residues long. Here the CDR3 DNA reads TGTGCCAGCAGCTCCGGGCGGGAGAGAAACTACGAGCAGTACTTC. Translation: CASSSGRERNYEQYF.

V gene TRBV5-1 combines with J gene TRBJ2-5, with TRBD1 matching over 9 bases. Germline trimming cut 8 bases from V and 4 bases from J; bases unmatched to any gene: 18. This CDR3 has 17 amino acids. Germline V CDR1 and CDR2: SGHRS, YFSETQ. In nucleotides, the CDR3 is TGCGCCAGTGGCCTGGAACCCGGACAGGGGAGGGGAGAGACCCAGTACTTC. Protein: CASGLEPGQGRGETQYF. The full variable domain, with the rest looked up from reference TRBV5-1 and TRBJ2-5, is KAGVTQTPRYLIKTRGQQVTLSCSPISGHRSVSWYQQTPGQGLQFLFEYFSETQRNKGNFPGRFSGRQFSNSRSEMNVSTLELGDSALYLCASGLEPGQGRGETQYFGPGTRLLVL.

The genes are TRBV30 and TRBJ1-2; D gene uncertain. The V end lost 0 bases, the J end lost 8 bases, and 7 bases lay between the germline ends. The CDR3 runs 11 residues. The germline V gene encodes CDR1 GTSNPN and CDR2 SVGIG (reference sequence). The CDR3 nucleotides are TGTGCCTGGAGTGTGCGACACGGCTACACCTTC. This encodes CAWSVRHGYTF.

Ten or more counts support this clonotype. This rearrangement joins TRBV5-5 to TRBJ2-5; 12 bases map to TRBD1. The CDR3 contains 16 residues. Germline V gene lookup returns CDR1 SGHKS and CDR2 YYEKEE (reference sequence). Unmatched junction bases numbered 8, after V lost 4 bases and J lost 4 bases. Written as DNA, the CDR3 is TGTGCCAGCAGCGTCCGGGGACAGGGGGCGTCAGAGACCCAGTACTTC. Translating it yields CASSVRGQGASETQYF. Using reference TRBV5-5 and TRBJ2-5 for the parts outside the CDR3, the full variable domain is DAGVTQSPTHLIKTRGQQVTLRCSPISGHKSVSWYQQVLGQGPQFIFQYYEKEERGRGNFPDRFSARQFPNYSSELNVNALLLGDSALYLCASSVRGQGASETQYFGPGTRLLVL.

There are a few counts of this clonotype. The J gene is TRBJ2-7, the V gene TRBV20-1; 10 bases are shared with TRBD1. CDR1 and CDR2 (germline): DFQATT, SNEGSKA (reference sequence). There are 13 residues in the CDR3. The V gene end was trimmed by 6 bases and the J gene end by 5 bases; junction bases not matched to a gene: 7. This chain's CDR3 is CSASGTGVHEQYF. The CDR3, as DNA: TGCAGTGCCAGTGGGACAGGGGTACACGAGCAGTACTTC.

This chain connects TRBV6-5 to TRBJ1-4, with D possibly matching TRBD1 (5 bases). This CDR3 contains 13 residues. V dropped 6 bases and J dropped 7 bases, with 12 bases sitting between them. CDR1 and CDR2 from the germline V gene are MNHEY and SVGAGI. The CDR3 loop is CASSPGFGEKLFF. In DNA, the CDR3 is TGTGCCAGCAGCCCAGGGTTTGGTGAAAAACTGTTTTTT.

The chain carries TRBV4-1 and TRBJ1-1; TRBD1 is a possible D gene (5 bases). V was trimmed by 4 bases and J by 4 bases, leaving 22 bases between them. Germline-derived CDR1 and CDR2 are MGHRA and YSYEKL. The CDR3 has 17 amino acids. The CDR3 is CASSPIFRVRGGTEAFF. CDR3 coding DNA: TGCGCCAGCAGCCCCATTTTCAGGGTTAGGGGAGGCACTGAAGCTTTCTTT.

The chain employs TRBV5-1 and TRBJ1-5, with a possible D match to TRBD1 (5 bases). CDR3 length equals 17 residues. Looked up from germline, CDR1 is SGHRS and CDR2 is YFSETQ. V was shortened by 1 base and J by 0 bases, with 14 bases between the two germline ends. The CDR3 region is CASSLLPGRDSNQPQHF. CDR3 sequence (DNA): TGCGCCAGCAGCTTGCTACCGGGACGGGATAGCAATCAGCCCCAGCATTTT.

V usage is TRBV7-9 and J usage is TRBJ2-3, with 7 bases aligning to TRBD2. Germline lookup yields CDR1 SEHNR and CDR2 FQNEAQ (reference sequence). V trimming: 3 bases; J trimming: 4 bases; junction bases outside the gene matches: 7. CDR3 length: 15 residues. Written as DNA, the CDR3 is TGTGCCAGCAGCTTGCGACGACTAGCCCCAGATACGCAGTATTTT. It yields the protein CASSLRRLAPDTQYF.

The sample holds a few counts of this clonotype. The chain has TRBV5-6 and TRBJ1-5, with D perhaps TRBD1 (5 bases). The CDR3 spans 17 residues. Looked up from germline, CDR1 is SGHDT and CDR2 is YYEEEE. Trimming shortened V by 2 bases and J by 3 bases, and 18 bases separated the two germline ends. The CDR3 coding sequence is TGTGCCAGCAGCTTTTCTAAGGGGCTCTATGTCAATCAGCCCCAGCATTTT. Amino acid sequence: CASSFSKGLYVNQPQHF.